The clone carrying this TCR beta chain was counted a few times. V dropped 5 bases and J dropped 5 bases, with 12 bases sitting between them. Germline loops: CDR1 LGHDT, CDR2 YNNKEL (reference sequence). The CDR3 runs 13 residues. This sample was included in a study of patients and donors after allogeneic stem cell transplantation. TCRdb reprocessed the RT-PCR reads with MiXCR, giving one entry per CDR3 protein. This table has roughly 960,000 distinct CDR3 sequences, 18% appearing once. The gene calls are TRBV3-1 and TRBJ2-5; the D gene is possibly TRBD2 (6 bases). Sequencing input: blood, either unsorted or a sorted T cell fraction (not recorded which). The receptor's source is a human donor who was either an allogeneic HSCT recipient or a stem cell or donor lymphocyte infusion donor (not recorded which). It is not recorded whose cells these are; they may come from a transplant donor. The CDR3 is CASSAPGAETQYF. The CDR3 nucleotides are TGTGCCAGCAGCGCTCCGGGAGCGGAGACCCAGTACTTC.